This TCR beta chain was recorded in a study of blood T cell repertoires in COVID-19 (dated by TCRdb to 2019 to 2021). For the study in its entirety: Samples from collaborators originated in the United States, Italy and Spain and spanned both the acute and convalescent phases of COVID-19. The material from the prospective study consisted of cDNA or gDNA derived from T cells, B-cell-depleted T cells, or PBMCs. The dataset comprised deeply sampled blood TCRbeta repertoires from subjects exposed to, actively infected with, or recovered from COVID-19. A freely available public database, intended as a resource for researchers studying the immune response to SARS-CoV-2, is where the repertoires were released. The samples were drawn from two sources: the first 160 participants of the ongoing ImmuneRACE study, and fewer than 1,500 subjects contributed by 6 global collaborators. Sample metadata almost always included a de-identified subject ID, COVID-19 status, age in years and sex. Where available, HLA class I and class II types were taken from metadata supplied by the sample provider and were not determined by assay-based typing.

This clone was observed once. Its antigen is still unknown. Base qualities are missing; no much larger clone stands one base away. TCRbeta CDR3 regions were amplified from genomic DNA using the immunoSEQ Assay, a bias-controlled multiplex PCR. The authors' analysis ran thus. Within the assay, amplification of reference gene primers was used to estimate how many nucleated cells each sample contained. Sequence reads were collapsed and filtered to measure the absolute abundance of every unique TCRbeta CDR3 rearrangement. For each sample, productive Simpson clonality was calculated as the square root of Simpson's diversity index over productive rearrangements. TCRdb's version of the immuneACCESS table is confined to in-frame rearrangements and falls short of the full clone set. An unresolved V gene accounts for under half of the shortfall where checked; the remainder is of unknown origin. Clonal size and the V and J genes are those of that table, whereas D and trimming came from the DNA. For this sample there are under 90,000 clones; 70% to 85% appear just once. The biggest ten clones account for 5% to 6% of the sample.

Inclusive of the bounding cysteine and phenylalanine, the CDR3 is 17 residues long. CDR3 DNA is the only sequence kept; it has 51 bases, read in frame from the first base. Sequences SGHRS (CDR1) and YFSETQ (CDR2) are obtained from the germline V gene. V has 7 bases trimmed and J has 0 bases trimmed; junction bases matching no gene number 10. The collaborating institutions used their own protocols to collect whole blood in K2EDTA tubes. For TCRbeta analysis, collaborator samples were shipped as frozen whole blood, as isolated PBMCs, or as DNA extracted from either sample type. What the study reported, not specific to this receptor: How much clinical and demographic metadata was included differed by source and by participant, and the metadata was provided uncurated.

Rearrangement joined TRBV5-1 to TRBJ2-3; 11 bases in the junction line up with TRBD2. The origin of this receptor is a man aged 45 to 65 with active or convalescent COVID-19. Source material: peripheral blood. The CDR3 here reads CASSALAGGSSTDTQYF. The nucleotides are TGCGCCAGCTCGGCGCTAGCGGGGGGCTCGAGCACAGATACGCAGTATTTT.